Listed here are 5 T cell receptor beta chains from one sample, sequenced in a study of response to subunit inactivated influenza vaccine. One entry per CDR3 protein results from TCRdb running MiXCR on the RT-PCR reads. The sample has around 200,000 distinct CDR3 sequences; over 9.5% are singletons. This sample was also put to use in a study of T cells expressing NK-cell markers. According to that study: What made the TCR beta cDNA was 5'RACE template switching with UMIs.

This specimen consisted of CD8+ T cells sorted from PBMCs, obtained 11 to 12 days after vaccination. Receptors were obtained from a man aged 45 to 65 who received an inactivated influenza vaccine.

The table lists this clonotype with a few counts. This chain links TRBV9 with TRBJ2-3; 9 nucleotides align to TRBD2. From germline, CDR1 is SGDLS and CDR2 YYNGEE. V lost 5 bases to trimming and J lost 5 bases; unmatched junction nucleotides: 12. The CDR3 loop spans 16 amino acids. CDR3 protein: CASSSYGASGIDTQYF. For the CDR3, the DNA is TGTGCCAGCAGTTCCTATGGCGCTAGCGGGATAGATACGCAGTATTTT.

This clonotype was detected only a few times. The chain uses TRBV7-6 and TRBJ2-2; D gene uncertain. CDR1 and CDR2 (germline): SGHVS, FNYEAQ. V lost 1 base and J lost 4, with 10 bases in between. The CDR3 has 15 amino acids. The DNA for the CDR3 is TGTGCCAGCAGCTTAGTTGTGGCTAGCACCGGGGAGCTGTTTTTT. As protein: CASSLVVASTGELFF. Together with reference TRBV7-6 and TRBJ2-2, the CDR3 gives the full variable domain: GAGVSQSPRYKVTKRGQDVALRCDPISGHVSLYWYRQALGQGPEFLTYFNYEAQQDKSGLPNDRFSAERPEGSISTLTIQRTEQRDSAMYRCASSLVVASTGELFFGEGSRLTVL.

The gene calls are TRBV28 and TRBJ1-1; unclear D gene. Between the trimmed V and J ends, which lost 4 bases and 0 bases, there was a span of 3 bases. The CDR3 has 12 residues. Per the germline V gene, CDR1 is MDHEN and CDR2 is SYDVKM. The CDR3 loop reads CASSWMNTEAFF. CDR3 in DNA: TGTGCCAGCAGTTGGATGAACACTGAAGCTTTCTTT. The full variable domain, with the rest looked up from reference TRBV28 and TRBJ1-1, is DVKVTQSSRYLVKRTGEKVFLECVQDMDHENMFWYRQDPGLGLRLIYFSYDVKMKEKGDIPEGYSVSREKKERFSLILESASTNQTSMYLCASSWMNTEAFFGQGTRLTVV.

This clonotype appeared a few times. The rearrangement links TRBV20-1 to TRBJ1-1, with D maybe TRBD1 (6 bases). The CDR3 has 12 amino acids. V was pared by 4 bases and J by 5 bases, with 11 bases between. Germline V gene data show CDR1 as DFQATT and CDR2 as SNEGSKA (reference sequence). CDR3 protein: CSATAGATEAFF. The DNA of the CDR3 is TGCAGTGCTACGGCAGGGGCGACTGAAGCTTTCTTT.

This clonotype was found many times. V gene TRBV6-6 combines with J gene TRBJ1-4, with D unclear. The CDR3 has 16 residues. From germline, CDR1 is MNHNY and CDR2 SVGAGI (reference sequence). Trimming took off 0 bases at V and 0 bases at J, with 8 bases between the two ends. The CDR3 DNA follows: TGTGCCAGCAGTTACTCCCCGTGGCCAACTAATGAAAAACTGTTTTTT. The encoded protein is CASSYSPWPTNEKLFF.